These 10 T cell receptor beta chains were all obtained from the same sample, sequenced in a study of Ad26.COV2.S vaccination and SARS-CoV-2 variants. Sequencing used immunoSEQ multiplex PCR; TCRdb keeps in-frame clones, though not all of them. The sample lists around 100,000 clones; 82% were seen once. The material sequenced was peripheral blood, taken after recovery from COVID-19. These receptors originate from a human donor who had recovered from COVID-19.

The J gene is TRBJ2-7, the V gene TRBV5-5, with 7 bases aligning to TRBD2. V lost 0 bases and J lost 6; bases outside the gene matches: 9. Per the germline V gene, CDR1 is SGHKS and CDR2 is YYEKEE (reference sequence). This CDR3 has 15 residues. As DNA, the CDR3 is TGTGCCAGCAGCTTGGGGGGACTAAGGCGTGGCGAGCAGTACTTC. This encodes CASSLGGLRRGEQYF.

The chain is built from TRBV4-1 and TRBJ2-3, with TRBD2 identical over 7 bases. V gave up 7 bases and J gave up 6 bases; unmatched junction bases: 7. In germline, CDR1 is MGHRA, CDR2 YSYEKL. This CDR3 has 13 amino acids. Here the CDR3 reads CASTRAGVDTQYF. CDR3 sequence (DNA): TGCGCCAGCACCAGGGCGGGAGTGGATACGCAGTATTTT.

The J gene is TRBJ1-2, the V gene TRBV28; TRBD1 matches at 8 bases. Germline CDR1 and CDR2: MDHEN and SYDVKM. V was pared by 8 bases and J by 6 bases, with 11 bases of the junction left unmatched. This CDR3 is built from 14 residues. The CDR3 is CASHAGGAFDGYTF. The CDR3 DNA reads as TGTGCCAGCCACGCAGGGGGCGCATTCGATGGCTACACCTTC.

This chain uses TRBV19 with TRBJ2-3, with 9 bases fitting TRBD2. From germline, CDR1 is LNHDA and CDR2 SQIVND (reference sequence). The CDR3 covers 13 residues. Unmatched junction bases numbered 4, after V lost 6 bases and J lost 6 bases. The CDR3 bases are TGTGCCAGTAGAAGGACTAGCGAGGATACGCAGTATTTT. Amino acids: CASRRTSEDTQYF.

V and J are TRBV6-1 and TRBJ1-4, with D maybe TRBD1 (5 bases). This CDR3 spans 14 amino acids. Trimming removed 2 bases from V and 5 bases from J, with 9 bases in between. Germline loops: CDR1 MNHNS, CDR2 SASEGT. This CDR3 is CASSEPAGNEKLFF. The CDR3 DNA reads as TGTGCCAGCAGTGAACCCGCAGGGAATGAAAAACTGTTTTTT.

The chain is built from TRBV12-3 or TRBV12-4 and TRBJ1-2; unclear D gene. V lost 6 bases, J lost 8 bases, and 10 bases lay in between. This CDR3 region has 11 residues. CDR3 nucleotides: TGTGCCAGCAGCCCCCGAAACGGCTACACCTTC. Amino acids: CASSPRNGYTF.

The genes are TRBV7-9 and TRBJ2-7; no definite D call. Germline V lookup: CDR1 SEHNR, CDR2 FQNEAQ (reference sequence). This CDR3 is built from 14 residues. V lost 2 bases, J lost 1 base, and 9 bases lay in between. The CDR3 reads CASSLSAQSYEQYF. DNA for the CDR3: TGTGCCAGCAGCTTATCAGCGCAGTCCTACGAGCAGTACTTC.

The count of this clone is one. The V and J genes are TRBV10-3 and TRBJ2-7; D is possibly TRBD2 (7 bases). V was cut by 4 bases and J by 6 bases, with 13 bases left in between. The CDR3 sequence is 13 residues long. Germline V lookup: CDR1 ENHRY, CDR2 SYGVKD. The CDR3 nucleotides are TGTGCCATCAGTGTACAGGGCGGGGGCGAGCAGTACTTC. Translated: CAISVQGGGEQYF.

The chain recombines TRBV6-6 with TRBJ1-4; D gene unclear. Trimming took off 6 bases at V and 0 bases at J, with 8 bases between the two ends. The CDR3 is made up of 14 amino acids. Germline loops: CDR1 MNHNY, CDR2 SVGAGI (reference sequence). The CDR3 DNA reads TGTGCCAGCAGGTCCGGCGCAACTAATGAAAAACTGTTTTTT. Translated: CASRSGATNEKLFF.

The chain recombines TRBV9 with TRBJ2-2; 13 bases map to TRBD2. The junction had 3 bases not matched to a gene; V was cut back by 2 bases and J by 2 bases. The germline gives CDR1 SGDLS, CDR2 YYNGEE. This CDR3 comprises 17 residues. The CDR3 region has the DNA TGTGCCAGCAGCGTGGGACTAGCGGGACCAAACACCGGGGAGCTGTTTTTT. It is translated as CASSVGLAGPNTGELFF.